Listed here are 7 T cell receptor beta chains from one sample, sequenced in a study of regulatory T cells in long-lasting Graves disease. HTBI primers from iRepertoire and Arm-PCR of CDR3 regions yielded the TCR beta libraries. Via MiXCR, TCRdb re-called the multiplex PCR reads, giving one row per CDR3 protein. The repertoire holds about 450,000 distinct CDR3 sequences, with about a sixth as singletons. The time point here: newly diagnosed GD, antithyroid drugs for less than 3 months. After RNA was extracted from PBMCs, the TCR library was made from it. This same sample was also part of a study on T cells in Graves' hyperthyroidism and ophthalmopathy.

The sample consisted of peripheral blood mononuclear cells (PBMCs), taken at new diagnosis, from a patient treated with antithyroid drugs. These receptors originate from a woman younger than 45 with Graves disease.

As regards this clonotype: Only one base separates this from a far larger clonotype, so it likely reflects a read error. The V call is TRBV28, the J call TRBJ2-3; D may match TRBD1 or TRBD2 (6 bases each). TRBJ2-1 explains the end of the DNA better; the J call may be wrong. The CDR3 loop spans 15 amino acids. Germline CDR1 MDHEN, CDR2 SYDVKM. The CDR3 is CASKGERRVWDEQFF. For the CDR3, the DNA is TGTGCCAGCAAGGGGGAGAGGAGGGTTTGGGATGAGCAGTTCTTC.

This clonotype was recorded at least ten times. The V and J genes are TRBV28 and TRBJ1-1; tentative D call: TRBD1 (6 bases). The CDR3 length is 14 residues. Germline lookup yields CDR1 MDHEN and CDR2 SYDVKM. The germline V and J ends were trimmed by 3 bases and 5 bases, with 13 bases remaining between them. The CDR3 protein is CASSFRGHGTEAFF. The CDR3 nucleotides read TGTGCCAGCAGTTTTCGGGGGCATGGGACTGAAGCTTTCTTT.

This clonotype occurred a few times. The chain uses TRBV29-1 and TRBJ2-7; a weak D match, TRBD1 (5 bases). The V gene lost 6 bases and the J gene lost 6 bases, with 15 bases spanning the gap. The CDR3 totals 12 residues. Germline lookup yields CDR1 SQVTM and CDR2 ANQGSEA. CDR3 region: CSVTLGRSEQYF. CDR3 sequence (DNA): TGCAGCGTGACCCTGGGGCGATCCGAGCAGTACTTC.

This clonotype was picked up many times. The V and J genes are TRBV27 and TRBJ2-7, with a possible D match to TRBD2 (6 bases). Trimming took off 6 bases at V and 0 bases at J, with 18 bases between the two ends. The CDR3 is 16 amino acids. CDR1 and CDR2 (germline): MNHEY, SMNVEV (reference sequence). The CDR3 coding sequence is TGTGCCAGCAGCCCACGCCGGGGGTTTACCTCCTACGAGCAGTACTTC. As protein: CASSPRRGFTSYEQYF.

Ten or more counts support this clonotype. This chain joins TRBV5-1 and TRBJ2-5; TRBD1 might be the D (6 bases). Between the trimmed V and J ends, which lost 3 bases and 5 bases, there was a span of 11 bases. The CDR3 contains 13 residues. Germline CDR1 SGHRS, CDR2 YFSETQ. CDR3 DNA sequence: TGCGCCAGCAGCTCAACAGGGTTTGAGACCCAGTACTTC. Amino acids: CASSSTGFETQYF.

The chain recombines TRBV9 with TRBJ2-6, with D uncertain. The V and J ends lost 7 bases and 0 bases respectively, with 20 bases between them. The CDR3 is 18 residues long. Germline V gene sequence: CDR1 SGDLS, CDR2 YYNGEE. CDR3 protein: CASGPALLAPSGANVLTF. The CDR3 DNA is TGTGCCAGCGGTCCGGCGTTGCTGGCTCCCTCTGGGGCCAACGTCCTGACTTTC.

In this sample, this clonotype turned up many times. The junction departs from the called germline gene at one end, perhaps through a read error. V is TRBV30 and J is TRBJ2-1; 9 bases fit TRBD2. The germline CDR1 and CDR2 sequences are GTSNPN and SVGIG (reference sequence). The CDR3 is 11 amino acids. The CDR3 DNA follows: TGTGCCTGGAATGGTCTAGCGGGATGGGTCTTC. Encoded protein: CAWNGLAGWVF.